One and the same sample provided the 18 T cell receptor beta chains below, sequenced in a study of blood T cell repertoires in COVID-19. TCRdb's copy holds only in-frame clones and misses some; the assay was immunoSEQ multiplex PCR. The repertoire has around 260,000 clones, about 85% of them found once; the top ten carry 0.85% to 1%. Sample: peripheral blood. The receptor source for this set is a human donor with COVID-19, enrolled during active disease. The donor label of this sample is uncertain.

This chain uses TRBV6-1 with TRBJ1-2; D possibly corresponds to TRBD1 (6 bases). Germline-derived CDR1 and CDR2 are MNHNS and SASEGT. V lost 10 bases, J lost 7 bases, and 16 bases lay in between. This CDR3 region has 12 residues. CDR3 nucleotides: TGTGCCACAAGTACAGGGAACGTTGGCTACACCTTC. Translated, it gives CATSTGNVGYTF.

This clone came up once. The V gene is TRBV7-2, the J gene TRBJ1-3; D unclear. Germline V gene lookup returns CDR1 SGHTA and CDR2 FQGNSA. Trimming shortened V by 0 bases and J by 1 base, and 4 bases separated the two germline ends. This CDR3 is built from 14 residues. The CDR3 nucleotides are TGTGCCAGCAGCTTAGCCCCTTCTGGAAACACCATATATTTT. Protein: CASSLAPSGNTIYF.

The gene calls are TRBV7-9 and TRBJ1-3, with D possibly being TRBD1 (5 bases). The CDR3 extends over 15 amino acids. Germline V lookup: CDR1 SEHNR, CDR2 FQNEAQ (reference sequence). Trimming took off 3 bases at V and 4 bases at J, with 13 bases between the two ends. CDR3 sequence reads: CASSFGRGTGNTIYF. The CDR3 bases are TGTGCCAGCAGCTTCGGGAGGGGAACAGGAAACACCATATATTTT.

This clone was observed a handful of times. The rearrangement joins TRBV18 to TRBJ1-2; 8 bases map to TRBD1. J lost 3 bases, V lost 2 bases, and 5 bases had no gene match. This CDR3 has 15 residues. Germline CDR1 and CDR2: KGHSH and LQKENI. The CDR3 is CASSPNGQGDYGYTF. In DNA form, the CDR3 reads TGTGCCAGCTCACCAAACGGACAGGGAGACTATGGCTACACCTTC.

This sequence joins TRBV28 and TRBJ2-4, with TRBD1 matching over 11 bases. The CDR3 runs to 15 residues. V trimming: 10 bases; J trimming: 0 bases; junction bases outside the gene matches: 5. Looked up from germline, CDR1 is MDHEN and CDR2 is SYDVKM. CDR3 DNA: TGTGCCACCGGGACAGGGGGTATAGCCAAAAACATTCAGTACTTC. Amino acids: CATGTGGIAKNIQYF. Complete variable domain (other parts from reference TRBV28 and TRBJ2-4): DVKVTQSSRYLVKRTGEKVFLECVQDMDHENMFWYRQDPGLGLRLIYFSYDVKMKEKGDIPEGYSVSREKKERFSLILESASTNQTSMYLCATGTGGIAKNIQYFGAGTRLSVL.

V gene TRBV27 combines with J gene TRBJ2-3; 7 bases agree with TRBD1. CDR1 is MNHEY and CDR2 is SMNVEV in the germline V gene (reference sequence). This CDR3 comprises 13 residues. V trimming: 7 bases; J trimming: 3 bases; junction bases outside the gene matches: 4. CDR3 residues: CASTPTGTDTQYF. Written as DNA, the CDR3 is TGTGCCAGCACCCCGACAGGGACAGATACGCAGTATTTT.

This rearrangement joins TRBV7-9 to TRBJ1-3; 8 bases line up with TRBD1. V lost 4 bases to trimming and J lost 2 bases; unmatched junction nucleotides: 7. The CDR3 sequence is 16 residues long. CDR1 SEHNR and CDR2 FQNEAQ come from the germline V gene (reference sequence). The CDR3 here is CASSSFQGATGNTIYF. DNA of the CDR3: TGTGCCAGCAGCTCCTTTCAGGGGGCTACTGGAAACACCATATATTTT.

The chain has TRBV9 and TRBJ2-3; the match to TRBD2 covers 7 bases. Germline V gives CDR1 SGDLS, CDR2 YYNGEE. J was trimmed by 2 bases and V by 4 bases; bases with no gene match: 7. The CDR3 is 15 amino acids. As DNA, the CDR3 is TGTGCCAGCAGCCCCCGGGCGGGAGTCACAGATACGCAGTATTTT. Amino acids: CASSPRAGVTDTQYF.

V is TRBV28 and J is TRBJ2-7; TRBD2 agrees at 9 bases. V shed 2 bases, J shed 0 bases, and the junction held 2 bases outside the gene matches. Looked up from germline, CDR1 is MDHEN and CDR2 is SYDVKM. The CDR3 is 15 residues long. The CDR3 is CASSLGLANSYEQYF. The CDR3 nucleotides are TGTGCCAGCAGTTTAGGACTAGCGAACTCCTACGAGCAGTACTTC. Complete variable domain (other parts from reference TRBV28 and TRBJ2-7): DVKVTQSSRYLVKRTGEKVFLECVQDMDHENMFWYRQDPGLGLRLIYFSYDVKMKEKGDIPEGYSVSREKKERFSLILESASTNQTSMYLCASSLGLANSYEQYFGPGTRLTVT.

V and J are TRBV28 and TRBJ2-5, with 7 bases that match TRBD1. V lost 10 bases and J lost 8; bases outside the gene matches: 16. CDR1 is MDHEN and CDR2 is SYDVKM in the germline V gene. This CDR3 is built from 14 residues. CDR3 loop: CATRTGPSMETQYF. As DNA, the CDR3 is TGTGCCACCCGGACAGGACCTTCAATGGAAACCCAGTACTTC.

The chain links TRBV7-2 to TRBJ2-3; TRBD1 matches at 10 bases. The CDR3 runs to 15 residues. The germline gives CDR1 SGHTA, CDR2 FQGNSA. Trimming removed 4 bases from V and 4 bases from J; junction bases left unmatched: 5. The CDR3 region has the DNA TGTGCCAGCAGCTGGGGCGGACAGGGGGCAGATACGCAGTATTTT. This gives the protein CASSWGGQGADTQYF.

J is TRBJ2-3 and V is TRBV28, with a weak D call TRBD1 (6 bases). V gave up 4 bases and J gave up 7 bases, with 12 bases separating them. The germline V gene encodes CDR1 MDHEN and CDR2 SYDVKM. The CDR3 length is 13 residues. CDR3 region: CASSSPGTNTQYF. The CDR3 DNA reads as TGTGCCAGCAGTTCCCCCGGGACAAATACGCAGTATTTT. The full variable domain, in which reference TRBV28 and TRBJ2-3 provide the parts outside the CDR3, is DVKVTQSSRYLVKRTGEKVFLECVQDMDHENMFWYRQDPGLGLRLIYFSYDVKMKEKGDIPEGYSVSREKKERFSLILESASTNQTSMYLCASSSPGTNTQYFGPGTRLTVL.

In this sample, this clone turned up once. The V gene is TRBV5-1, the J gene TRBJ1-5; D not certain. The CDR3 has 14 residues. The V and J ends lost 4 bases and 5 bases respectively, with 13 bases between them. Germline V gives CDR1 SGHRS, CDR2 YFSETQ. In nucleotides, the CDR3 is TGCGCCAGCAGCGTCGATAGTCTTGATCAGCCCCAGCATTTT. As protein: CASSVDSLDQPQHF.

This clone was found once. The chain employs TRBV19 and TRBJ2-5; tentative D call: TRBD1 (5 bases). The CDR3 totals 13 residues. V was pared by 5 bases and J by 5 bases, with 12 bases between. The germline gives CDR1 LNHDA, CDR2 SQIVND (reference sequence). The CDR3 coding sequence is TGTGCCAGTAGTCCGCAGGGTGAGGAGACCCAGTACTTC. It is translated as CASSPQGEETQYF.

The chain carries TRBV28 and TRBJ2-2; 7 bases are a match to TRBD1. CDR3 size: 18 residues. The junction had 14 bases not matched to a gene; V was cut back by 5 bases and J by 2 bases. From germline, CDR1 is MDHEN and CDR2 SYDVKM. The DNA for the CDR3 is TGTGCCAGCAGTACCCAACTACTGACAGGGACCAACACCGGGGAGCTGTTTTTT. This gives the protein CASSTQLLTGTNTGELFF.

This chain joins TRBV18 and TRBJ2-1; TRBD1 matches at 7 bases. V was pared by 5 bases and J by 3 bases, with 7 bases of the junction left unmatched. Germline assignment: CDR1 KGHSH and CDR2 LQKENI. This CDR3 spans 15 amino acids. The CDR3: CASSTSTGDYNEQFF. The CDR3 region has the DNA TGTGCCAGCTCAACCTCAACAGGGGACTACAATGAGCAGTTCTTC.

The chain carries TRBV21-1 and TRBJ2-1; TRBD2, the table's D call, lacks a check against the DNA. TRBV21-1 is noted as a pseudogene. The CDR3 is 12 amino acids. The CDR3 DNA reads as TGTGCCAGCACCGGGAGTGACCTCGGGCAGTTCTTC. This translates into CASTGSDLGQFF.

The chain couples TRBV6-5 to TRBJ2-1; 9 nucleotides align to TRBD2. The CDR3 has 14 residues. Germline assignment: CDR1 MNHEY and CDR2 SVGAGI. Unmatched junction bases numbered 7, after V lost 10 bases and J lost 3 bases. This CDR3 reads CAIVAGASYNEQFF. CDR3 bases: TGTGCCATAGTAGCGGGAGCTAGCTACAATGAGCAGTTCTTC.